This T cell receptor beta chain appears in the sequencing data of a study of T cell responses to AZD1222 COVID-19 vaccine. About the research overall: The analysis combined second doses at about 4 or about 12 weeks. Study findings and constraints: Unmutated regions of variants are reportedly targeted by nearly half of spike-specific TCRs. Donors skewed white British and female; clonal diversity was possibly underestimated.

Of note for this clone: The antigen remains unidentified.

V dropped 4 bases and J dropped 5 bases, with 15 bases sitting between them. The CDR3 is 15 amino acids. The germline gives CDR1 MNHEY, CDR2 SVGEGT. This table comes from immunoSEQ multiplex PCR, and its TCRdb copy is limited to in-frame clones, with some not included. The table shows about 150,000 clones, with roughly 84% occurring only once. The V call is TRBV6-2 or TRBV6-3, the J call TRBJ1-5, with D uncertain. The input for sequencing was peripheral blood, taken on day 0 of AZD1222 vaccination. This TCR came from an adult in good health. CDR3 sequence (DNA): TGTGCCAGCAGTTGGGGTTCCGGGAGGGATCAGCCCCAGCATTTT. This codes for CASSWGSGRDQPQHF.